A selection of T cell receptor beta chains follows, all from one sample in a study of T cells in localized non-small cell lung cancer. Method: immunoSEQ multiplex PCR; TCRdb's copy keeps in-frame clones and lacks some. Of about 20,000 clones detected, about 90% appear once; the ten largest clones hold approximately 12%. The input for sequencing was PBMCs, taken before any cancer treatment. These receptors originate from a man aged 40 to 70 with stage II squamous cell lung carcinoma. Both conserved end residues are part of each CDR3. The D gene is left open where the match is weak. Not all rows give a size; the values are once, few, many and, for expanded clones, a class.

V	J	D	size	DNA	CDR3
TRBV7-2	TRBJ2-3	.	.	TGTGCCAGCAGCTTACGGTTCGGTGGGGAAGTTGATACGCAGTATTTT	CASSLRFGGEVDTQYF
TRBV7-9	TRBJ2-3	.	.	TGTGCCAGCAGCTTAGGGGCCTTTACGCAGTATTTT	CASSLGAFTQYF
TRBV12-5	TRBJ2-2	.	.	TGTGCTAGTGCGTGGGATCTAAGCACCGGGGAGCTGTTTTTT	CASAWDLSTGELFF
TRBV30	TRBJ1-2	.	.	TGTGCCTCCCCCCCCCAGGGAAACTATGGCTACACCTTC	CASPPQGNYGYTF
TRBV27	TRBJ2-2	.	.	TGTGCCAGCAGGAGGGACACCTACACCGGGGAGCTGTTTTTT	CASRRDTYTGELFF
TRBV11-2	TRBJ1-5	.	.	TGTGCCAGCAGCTTAGATAGCAATCAGCCCCAGCATTTT	CASSLDSNQPQHF
TRBV11-2	TRBJ2-3	.	.	TGTGCCAGCAGCTTGGTGCAAAGCACAGATACGCAGTATTTT	CASSLVQSTDTQYF
TRBV29-1	TRBJ2-3	.	once	TGCAGCGTTTCTACGGGGGTTGGAGATACGCAGTATTTT	CSVSTGVGDTQYF
TRBV30	TRBJ1-4	.	.	TGTGCCTGGAGTGCACTTCAGGGCACAACTAATGAAAAACTGTTTTTT	CAWSALQGTTNEKLFF
TRBV5-4	TRBJ2-5	TRBD1	.	TGTGCCAGCAGCCTCCGGACAGGGAAAGAGACCCAGTACTTC	CASSLRTGKETQYF
TRBV19	TRBJ2-5	.	.	TGTGCCAGTAGTATAGTGCGTGGCGGGGAGACCCAGTACTTC	CASSIVRGGETQYF
TRBV7-2	TRBJ2-5	.	.	TGTGCCAGCAGCTTAACCGAGACCCAGTACTTC	CASSLTETQYF
TRBV21-1	TRBJ1-1	.	.	TGTGCCAGCAGCACCCGATCGGGGGAACCCACTGAAGCTTTCTTT	CASSTRSGEPTEAFF